This T cell receptor beta chain was recorded in a study of shared clonotypes between healthy human individuals. Whole-study context: Plates per donor: three CD4 naive, three CD4 memory, two CD8 naive, one CD8 memory.

Sequencing was performed with immunoSEQ multiplex PCR; in TCRdb, only in-frame clones are kept and a portion is missing. The table includes about 2.3 million clones, about nine tenths detected once. Findings of the study overall: Donor scarcity curtailed the genetic and exposure-history diversity represented herein.

A note on this clone: Its specificity is not known. The same CDR3 is also encoded by other DNA sequences in this sample.

The material sequenced was naive CD4+ T cells from PBMCs. Subset described: CD45RA+ positively selected. The clonotype was recovered from a man between 18 and 29 years old in good health. Some clones in this sample may be carry-over from other donors' samples.

For the CDR3, the DNA is TGCGCCAGCAGCTTGGGCAGCCAACAAGAGACCCAGTACTTC. This gives the protein CASSLGSQQETQYF. The genes are TRBV5-1 and TRBJ2-5; D is ambiguous. The CDR3 extends over 14 amino acids. The V gene's germline CDR1 is SGHRS and CDR2 YFSETQ. V lost 0 bases and J lost 2, with 8 bases in between.